The clone carrying this T cell receptor beta chain was seen a few times. Its antigen is not known. Two oligonucleotides, mixed equimolar, formed the beta constant-region primer covering TRBC1 and TRBC2. Ligated cDNA was amplified by four rounds of PCR with nested alpha and beta constant-region primers and SP2. One entry per CDR3 protein results from TCRdb running MiXCR on the UMI-ligation and nested PCR reads. The data show 150,000 or so distinct CDR3 sequences, 22% seen once. This sample is part of a study of naive and memory T cell subsets. Study-level findings and limits: Possibly reflecting memory cells re-expressing CD45RA, a few larger clonotypes occurred in naive repertoires, especially CD8.

Sequenced sample: naive CD4+ T cells from blood. The sequence was collected from a human donor in good health.

The chain's CDR3 is CSVGAGVEHNEQFF. The CDR3, as DNA: TGCAGCGTTGGGGCGGGAGTGGAGCACAATGAGCAGTTCTTC. This rearrangement joins TRBV29-1 to TRBJ2-1; TRBD2 agrees at 7 bases. Looked up from germline, CDR1 is SQVTM and CDR2 is ANQGSEA. The CDR3 contains 14 residues. Trimming cost V 4 bases and J 5 bases; bases outside gene matches: 8.